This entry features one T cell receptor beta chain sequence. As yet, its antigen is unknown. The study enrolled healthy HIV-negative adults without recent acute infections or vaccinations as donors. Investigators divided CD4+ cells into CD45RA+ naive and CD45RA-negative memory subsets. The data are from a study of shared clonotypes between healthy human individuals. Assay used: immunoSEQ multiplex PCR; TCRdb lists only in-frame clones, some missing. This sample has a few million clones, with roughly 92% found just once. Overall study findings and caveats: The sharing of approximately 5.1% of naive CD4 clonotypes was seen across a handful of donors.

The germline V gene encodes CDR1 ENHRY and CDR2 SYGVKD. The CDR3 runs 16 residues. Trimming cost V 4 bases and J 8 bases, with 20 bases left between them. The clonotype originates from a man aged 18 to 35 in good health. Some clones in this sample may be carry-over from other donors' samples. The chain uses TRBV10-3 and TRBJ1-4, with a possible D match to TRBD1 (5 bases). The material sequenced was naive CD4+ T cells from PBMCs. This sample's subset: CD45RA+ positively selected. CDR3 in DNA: TGTGCCATCAGTGTTCGCCGAGCCTTCGAGGGGGAAAAACTGTTTTTT. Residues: CAISVRRAFEGEKLFF.